This is a list of T cell receptor beta chains from one sample in a study of T cell responses to AZD1222 COVID-19 vaccine. Sequencing used immunoSEQ multiplex PCR; TCRdb keeps in-frame clones, though not all of them. In the table there are 150,000 or so clones, 90% to 95% of which are singletons. The sample was peripheral blood, taken on day 0 of AZD1222 vaccination. These receptors were obtained from an adult in good health. The CDR3 runs from the conserved cysteine through the conserved F or W. D genes are given only for firm matches. Clone size, where shown, is once, few, many, or a class for clones that have expanded.

NA TRBJ2-3 NA TRBV19 CASSIGGGGADTQYF TGTGCCAGTAGTATTGGAGGGGGAGGCGCAGATACGCAGTATTTT
NA TRBJ1-1 NA TRBV23-1 CASRRGPNTEAFF TGCGCCAGCAGACGGGGGCCGAACACTGAAGCTTTCTTT
TRBD1 TRBJ2-7 NA TRBV19 CASSPGQGVLNEQYF TGTGCCAGTAGTCCCGGACAGGGGGTATTGAACGAGCAGTACTTC
NA TRBJ2-6 once TRBV11-2 CASSVRTSSGANVLTF TGTGCCAGCAGCGTACGGACAAGCTCTGGGGCCAACGTCCTGACTTTC
NA TRBJ2-7 NA TRBV9 CASSVAGEGYEQYF TGTGCCAGCAGCGTAGCAGGGGAAGGTTACGAGCAGTACTTC
TRBD1 TRBJ2-4 NA TRBV19 CASSTGQWGKNIQYF TGTGCCAGTAGTACGGGACAGTGGGGAAAAAACATTCAGTACTTC
NA TRBJ2-6 NA TRBV7-9 CASSLGAGGASGANVLTF TGTGCCAGCAGCTTAGGGGCAGGAGGGGCATCTGGGGCCAACGTCCTGACTTTC
TRBD1 TRBJ2-4 NA TRBV23-1 CARPRDRPTQGSKNIQYF TGCGCCAGGCCAAGGGACAGGCCTACCCAGGGGTCAAAGAACATTCAGTACTTC
NA TRBJ2-2 NA TRBV10-3 CAIGIFGGLTGELFF TGTGCCATCGGGATATTCGGGGGCCTCACCGGGGAGCTGTTTTTT
NA TRBJ1-6 NA TRBV18 CASSAKDNSPLHF TGTGCCAGCTCGGCGAAGGATAATTCACCCCTCCACTTT
NA TRBJ2-3 NA TRBV27 CASSSGASVGDTQYF TGTGCCAGCAGTTCAGGGGCATCTGTGGGAGATACGCAGTATTTT
TRBD2 TRBJ2-3 NA TRBV7-2 CASSLSGGVTDTQYF TGTGCCAGCAGCTTAAGCGGGGGGGTCACAGATACGCAGTATTTT
TRBD1 TRBJ1-1 NA TRBV7-9 CASSLGGTVLMNTEAFF TGTGCCAGCAGCTTGGGGGGGACAGTCCTTATGAACACTGAAGCTTTCTTT
NA TRBJ2-3 NA TRBV7-9 CASSSPNTQYF TGTGCCAGCAGCTCCCCCAATACGCAGTATTTT